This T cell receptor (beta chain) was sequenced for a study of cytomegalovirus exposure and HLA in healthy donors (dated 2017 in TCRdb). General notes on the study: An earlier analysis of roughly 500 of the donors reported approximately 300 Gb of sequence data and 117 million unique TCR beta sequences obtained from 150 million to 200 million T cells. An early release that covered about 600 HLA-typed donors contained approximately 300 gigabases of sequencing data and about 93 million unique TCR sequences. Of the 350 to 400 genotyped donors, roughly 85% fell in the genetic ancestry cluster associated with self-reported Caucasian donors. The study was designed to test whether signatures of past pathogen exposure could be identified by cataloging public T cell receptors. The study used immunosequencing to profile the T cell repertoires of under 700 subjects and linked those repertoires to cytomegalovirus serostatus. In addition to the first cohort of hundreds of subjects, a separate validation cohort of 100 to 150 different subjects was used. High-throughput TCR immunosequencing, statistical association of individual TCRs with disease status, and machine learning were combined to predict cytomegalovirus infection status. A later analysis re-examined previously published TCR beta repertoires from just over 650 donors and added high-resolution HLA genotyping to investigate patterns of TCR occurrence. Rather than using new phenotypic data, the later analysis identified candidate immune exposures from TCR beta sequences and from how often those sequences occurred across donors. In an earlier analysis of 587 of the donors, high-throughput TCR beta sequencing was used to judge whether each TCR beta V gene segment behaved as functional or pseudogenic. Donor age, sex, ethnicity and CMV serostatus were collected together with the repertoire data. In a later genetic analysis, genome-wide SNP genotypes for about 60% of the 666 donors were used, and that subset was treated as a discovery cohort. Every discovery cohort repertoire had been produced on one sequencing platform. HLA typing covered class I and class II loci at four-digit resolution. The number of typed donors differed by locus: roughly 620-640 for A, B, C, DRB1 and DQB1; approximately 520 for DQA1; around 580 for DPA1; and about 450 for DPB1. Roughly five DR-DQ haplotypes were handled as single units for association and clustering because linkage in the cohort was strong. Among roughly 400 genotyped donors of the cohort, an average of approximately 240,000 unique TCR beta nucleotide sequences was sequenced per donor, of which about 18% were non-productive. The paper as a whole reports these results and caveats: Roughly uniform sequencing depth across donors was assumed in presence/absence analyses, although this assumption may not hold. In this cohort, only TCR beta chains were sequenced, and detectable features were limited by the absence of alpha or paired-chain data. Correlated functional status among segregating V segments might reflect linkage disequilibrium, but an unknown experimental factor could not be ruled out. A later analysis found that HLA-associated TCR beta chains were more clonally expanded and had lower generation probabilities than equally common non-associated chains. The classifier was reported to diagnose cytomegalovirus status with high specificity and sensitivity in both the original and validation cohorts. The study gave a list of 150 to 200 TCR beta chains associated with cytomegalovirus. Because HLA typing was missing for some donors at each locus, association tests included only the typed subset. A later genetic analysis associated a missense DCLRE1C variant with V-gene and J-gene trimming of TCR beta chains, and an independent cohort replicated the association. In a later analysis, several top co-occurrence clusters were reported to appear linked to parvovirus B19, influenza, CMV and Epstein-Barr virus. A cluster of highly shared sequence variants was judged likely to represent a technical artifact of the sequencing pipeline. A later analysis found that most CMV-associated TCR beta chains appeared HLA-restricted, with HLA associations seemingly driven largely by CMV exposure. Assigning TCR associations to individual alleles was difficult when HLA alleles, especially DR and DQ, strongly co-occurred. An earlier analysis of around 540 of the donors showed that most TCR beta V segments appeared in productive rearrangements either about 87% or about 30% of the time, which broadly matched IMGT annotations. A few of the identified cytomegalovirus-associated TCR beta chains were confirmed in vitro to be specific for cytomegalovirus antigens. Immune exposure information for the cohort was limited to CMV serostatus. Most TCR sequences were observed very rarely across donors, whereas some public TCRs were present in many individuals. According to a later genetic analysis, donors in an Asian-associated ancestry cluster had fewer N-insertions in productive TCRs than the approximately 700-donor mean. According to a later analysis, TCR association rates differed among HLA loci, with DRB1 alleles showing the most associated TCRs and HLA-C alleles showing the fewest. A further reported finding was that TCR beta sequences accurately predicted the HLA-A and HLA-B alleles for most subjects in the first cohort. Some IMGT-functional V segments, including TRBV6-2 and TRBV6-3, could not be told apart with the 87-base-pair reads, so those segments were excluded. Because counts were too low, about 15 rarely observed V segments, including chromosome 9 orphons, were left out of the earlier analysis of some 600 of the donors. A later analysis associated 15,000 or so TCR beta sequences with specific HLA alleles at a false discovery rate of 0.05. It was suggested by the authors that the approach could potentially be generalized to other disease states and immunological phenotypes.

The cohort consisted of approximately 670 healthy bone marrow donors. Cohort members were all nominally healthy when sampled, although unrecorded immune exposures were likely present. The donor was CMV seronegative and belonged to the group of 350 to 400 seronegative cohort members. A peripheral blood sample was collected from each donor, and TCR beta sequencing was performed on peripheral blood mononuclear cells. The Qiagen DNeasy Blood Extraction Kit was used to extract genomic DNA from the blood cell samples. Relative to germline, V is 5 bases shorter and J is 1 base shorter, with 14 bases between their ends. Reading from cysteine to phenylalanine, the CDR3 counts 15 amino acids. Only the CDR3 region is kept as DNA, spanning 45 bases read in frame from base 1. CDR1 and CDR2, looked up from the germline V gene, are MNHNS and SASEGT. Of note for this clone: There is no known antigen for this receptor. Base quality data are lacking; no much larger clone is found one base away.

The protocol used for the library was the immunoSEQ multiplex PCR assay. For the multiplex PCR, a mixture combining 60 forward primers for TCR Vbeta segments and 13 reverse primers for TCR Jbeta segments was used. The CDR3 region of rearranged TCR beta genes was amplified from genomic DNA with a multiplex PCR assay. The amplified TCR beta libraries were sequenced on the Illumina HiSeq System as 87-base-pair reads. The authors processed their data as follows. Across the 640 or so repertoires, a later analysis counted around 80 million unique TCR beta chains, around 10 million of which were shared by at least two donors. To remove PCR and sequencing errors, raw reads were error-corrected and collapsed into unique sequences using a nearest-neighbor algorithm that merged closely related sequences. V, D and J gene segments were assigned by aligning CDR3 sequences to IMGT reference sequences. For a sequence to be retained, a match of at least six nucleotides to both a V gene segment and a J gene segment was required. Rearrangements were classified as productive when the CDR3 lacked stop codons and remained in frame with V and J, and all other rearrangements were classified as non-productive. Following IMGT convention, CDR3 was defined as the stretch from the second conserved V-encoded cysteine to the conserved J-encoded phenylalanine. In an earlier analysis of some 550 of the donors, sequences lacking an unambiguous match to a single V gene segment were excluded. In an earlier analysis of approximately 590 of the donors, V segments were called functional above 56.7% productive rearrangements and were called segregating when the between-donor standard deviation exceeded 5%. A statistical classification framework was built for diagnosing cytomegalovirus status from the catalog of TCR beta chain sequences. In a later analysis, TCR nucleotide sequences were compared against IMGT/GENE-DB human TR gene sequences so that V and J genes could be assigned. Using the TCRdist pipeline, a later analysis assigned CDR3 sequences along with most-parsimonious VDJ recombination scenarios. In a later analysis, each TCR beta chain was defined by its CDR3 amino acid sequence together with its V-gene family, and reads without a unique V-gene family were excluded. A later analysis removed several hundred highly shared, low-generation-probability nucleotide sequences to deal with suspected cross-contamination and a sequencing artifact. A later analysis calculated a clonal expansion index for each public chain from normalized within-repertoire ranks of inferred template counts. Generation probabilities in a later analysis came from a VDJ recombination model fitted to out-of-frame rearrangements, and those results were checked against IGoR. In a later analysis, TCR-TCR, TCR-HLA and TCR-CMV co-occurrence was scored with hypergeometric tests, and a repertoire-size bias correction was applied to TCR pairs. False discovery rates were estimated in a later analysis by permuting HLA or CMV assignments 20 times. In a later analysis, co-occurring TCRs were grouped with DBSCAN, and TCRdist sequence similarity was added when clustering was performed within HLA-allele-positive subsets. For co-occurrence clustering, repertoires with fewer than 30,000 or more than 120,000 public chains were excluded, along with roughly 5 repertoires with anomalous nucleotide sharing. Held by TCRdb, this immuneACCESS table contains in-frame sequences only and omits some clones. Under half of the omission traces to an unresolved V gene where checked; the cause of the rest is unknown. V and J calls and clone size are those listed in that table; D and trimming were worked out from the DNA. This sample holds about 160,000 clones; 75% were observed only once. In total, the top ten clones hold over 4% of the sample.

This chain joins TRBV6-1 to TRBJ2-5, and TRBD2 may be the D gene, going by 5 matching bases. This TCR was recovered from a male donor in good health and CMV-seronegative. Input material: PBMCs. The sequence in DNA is TGTGCCAGCAGTCCCCAGACCGGGATCCAAGAGACCCAGTACTTC. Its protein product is CASSPQTGIQETQYF.